A selection of T cell receptor beta chains follows, all from one sample in a study of T cells expressing NK-cell markers. TCRdb reprocessed the 5' RACE reads, keeping one entry per CDR3 protein, no DNA. Here the sample table reports 250,000 or so distinct CDR3 sequences. The sequencing input was blood T cells: a sorted CD56 or NKG2C T cell subset, CD4+ or CD8+ T cells, or bulk PBMC T cells (not recorded which). These receptors came from a woman aged 18 to 69 in good health. Both conserved end residues are part of each CDR3.

j_gene: TRBJ1-5
v_gene: TRBV5-1
CDR3aa: CASSLESGSNQPQHF

j_gene: TRBJ2-5
v_gene: TRBV12-3/TRBV12-4
CDR3aa: CASSFGRPETQYF

j_gene: TRBJ2-6
v_gene: TRBV29-1
CDR3aa: CSVGTGGVGANVLTF

j_gene: TRBJ1-2
v_gene: TRBV12-3/TRBV12-4
CDR3aa: CASSLVLGQGALIYGYTF

j_gene: TRBJ2-1
v_gene: TRBV5-1
CDR3aa: CASSKALAGGLDEQFF

j_gene: TRBJ2-1
v_gene: TRBV15
CDR3aa: CATSRGQVYNEQFF

j_gene: TRBJ2-5
v_gene: TRBV20-1
CDR3aa: CSARDSLAPQETQYF

j_gene: TRBJ1-1
v_gene: TRBV20-1
CDR3aa: CSAEDRASSTEAFF

j_gene: TRBJ1-6
v_gene: TRBV20-1
CDR3aa: CSARGGDRRTNSPLHF

j_gene: TRBJ2-4
v_gene: TRBV7-2
CDR3aa: CASSLSPGRVFAKNIQYF

j_gene: TRBJ2-3
v_gene: TRBV20-1
CDR3aa: CSARDLNTDTQYF

j_gene: TRBJ2-5
v_gene: TRBV5-1
CDR3aa: CASSSGTDQETQYF

j_gene: TRBJ2-2
v_gene: TRBV30
CDR3aa: CAWSVGGELFF

j_gene: TRBJ1-1
v_gene: TRBV18
CDR3aa: CASSSRTEAFF

j_gene: TRBJ2-1
v_gene: TRBV6-1
CDR3aa: CASGTGEYNEQFF

j_gene: TRBJ2-3
v_gene: TRBV20-1
CDR3aa: CSARDIPSADTQYF

j_gene: TRBJ1-4
v_gene: TRBV6-5
CDR3aa: CASSYGTGPSEKLFF